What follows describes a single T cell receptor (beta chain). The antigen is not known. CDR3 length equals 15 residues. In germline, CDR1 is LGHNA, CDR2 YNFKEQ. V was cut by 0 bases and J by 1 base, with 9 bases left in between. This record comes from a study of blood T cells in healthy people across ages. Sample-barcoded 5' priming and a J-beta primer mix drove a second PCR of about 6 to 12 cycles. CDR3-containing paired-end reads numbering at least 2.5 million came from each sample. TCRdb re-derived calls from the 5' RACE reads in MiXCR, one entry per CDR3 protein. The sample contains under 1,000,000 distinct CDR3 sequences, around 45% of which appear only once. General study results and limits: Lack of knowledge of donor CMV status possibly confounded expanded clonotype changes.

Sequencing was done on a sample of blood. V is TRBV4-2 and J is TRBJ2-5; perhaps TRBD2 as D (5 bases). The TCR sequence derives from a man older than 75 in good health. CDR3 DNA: TGTGCCAGCAGCCAAGATCGGAGGATCCAAGAGACCCAGTACTTC. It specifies CASSQDRRIQETQYF.